The sequence of this T cell receptor (beta chain) was determined in a study of post-analysis software for immune sequencing data. Study outcomes and limitations: Multiple sclerosis was associated with a significant reduction in normalized Chao1 diversity relative to controls.

Worth noting for this clonotype: Its antigen remains unidentified.

TCR beta libraries were prepared from cDNA with unique molecular identifiers. TCRdb analysed the PCR reads with MiXCR anew, one entry per CDR3 protein. Here the sample spans hundreds of thousands of distinct CDR3 sequences, roughly 27% being singletons. Sequencing was carried out using blood. The clonotype originates from a girl under 18 with multiple sclerosis.

CDR3 in DNA: TGTGCCAGCAGTCAAGGGACTCACATTCAAGAGACCCAGTACTTC. It specifies CASSQGTHIQETQYF. The J gene is TRBJ2-5, the V gene TRBV6-6; D may be TRBD2 (6 bases). V lost 5 bases and J lost 2, with 15 bases in between. This CDR3 has 15 residues. The V gene's germline CDR1 is MNHNY and CDR2 SVGAGI (reference sequence).